This T cell receptor beta chain was found in a study of OX40 agonist ivuxolimab in advanced cancers. Study in general: Head and neck, renal cell, melanoma or hepatocellular carcinoma were the cancers that dose-escalation patients had.

Germline V lookup: CDR1 MNHNS, CDR2 SASEGT. Trimming cost V 6 bases and J 5 bases; bases outside gene matches: 6. The CDR3 spans 15 residues. Sequencing used immunoSEQ multiplex PCR; TCRdb keeps in-frame clones, though not all of them. The table has 100,000 to 130,000 clones, more than 85% seen once; the top ten hold around 0.61%. This sequence was found in an adult with an advanced solid tumor such as melanoma, head and neck, liver or kidney cancer. The J gene is TRBJ1-6, the V gene TRBV6-1, with 8 positions matching TRBD1. Source: CD4+ or CD8+ T cells sorted from blood, taken in a trial of the OX40 agonist ivuxolimab. CDR3 nucleotide sequence: TGTGCCAGCAGGGCAACAGGGGGAGATAATTCACCCCTCCACTTT. Amino acid sequence: CASRATGGDNSPLHF.